A selection of T cell receptor beta chains follows, all from one sample in a study of T-cell reconstitution after alpha-beta-depleted transplantation in children. TCRdb redid the calling of the PCR reads with MiXCR, one entry per CDR3 protein. The sample holds 550,000 to 800,000 distinct CDR3 sequences, 13% seen once. The source material was PBMCs, sampled before TCRalphabeta/CD19-depleted stem cell transplant. The receptors were sampled from a girl aged 2-9 years with congenital amegakaryocytic thrombocytopenia, due to receive a stem cell transplant. CDR3s include the opening cysteine and the closing phenylalanine or tryptophan. A D gene is named only where the DNA matches it firmly. Not all rows give a size; the values are once, few, many and, for expanded clones, a class.

V gene	clone size	D gene	J gene	CDR3 protein	CDR3 DNA
TRBV4-1	many	.	TRBJ1-5	CASSHIGRKAPQHF	TGCGCCAGCAGCCACATTGGGAGGAAGGCCCCCCAGCATTTT
TRBV12-3/TRBV12-4	many	.	TRBJ2-1	CASSLVSGPGNEQFF	TGTGCCAGCAGTTTAGTGTCAGGGCCAGGGAATGAGCAGTTCTTC
TRBV12-3/TRBV12-4	few	.	TRBJ2-7	CASSFSVYAGSYEQYF	TGTGCCAGCAGTTTCTCAGTTTATGCAGGGTCCTACGAGCAGTACTTC
TRBV5-1	few	.	TRBJ2-3	CASSRGGGPPDTQYF	TGCGCCAGCAGCCGAGGGGGGGGCCCTCCGGATACGCAGTATTTT
TRBV12-3/TRBV12-4	many	TRBD1	TRBJ2-6	CASSFGDSSGANVLTF	TGTGCCAGCAGTTTCGGGGACAGCTCTGGGGCCAACGTCCTGACTTTC
TRBV20-1	few	.	TRBJ1-1	CSVFFPGMNTEAFF	TGCAGTGTTTTTTTTCCAGGTATGAACACTGAAGCTTTCTTT
TRBV28	.	TRBD1	TRBJ1-6	CASFDPGQGAGSPLHF	TGTGCCAGCTTCGACCCGGGACAGGGGGCCGGTTCACCCCTCCACTTT
TRBV29-1	few	.	TRBJ2-3	CSVGAGLADTQYF	TGCAGCGTTGGGGCAGGGCTGGCAGATACGCAGTATTTT
TRBV5-1	.	.	TRBJ2-6	CASSSDTGANVLTF	TGCGCCAGCAGCTCGGACACTGGGGCCAACGTCCTGACTTTC
TRBV5-1	few	.	TRBJ2-2	CASSWPRDTTNTGELFF	TGCGCCAGCAGCTGGCCCCGGGACACCACGAACACCGGGGAGCTGTTTTTT
TRBV20-1	many	.	TRBJ2-3	CSARVAISTDTQYF	TGCAGTGCTAGAGTCGCGATTAGCACAGATACGCAGTATTTT
TRBV6-7	.	.	TRBJ2-1	CASRSSFPTRPAVDEQFF	TGTGCCAGCCGATCCAGTTTCCCGACTAGACCGGCGGTGGATGAGCAGTTCTTC
TRBV7-2	many	.	TRBJ2-7	CASSPYGYEQYF	TGTGCCAGCAGCCCCTATGGCTACGAGCAGTACTTC
TRBV21-1	.	.	TRBJ1-5	CASSKVATASDQPQHF	TGTGCCAGCAGCAAAGTTGCGACAGCGTCAGATCAGCCCCAGCATTTT
TRBV15	many	TRBD2	TRBJ2-1	CATSLGSGSRHEQFF	TGTGCCACCAGCCTCGGGAGCGGGAGTAGGCATGAGCAGTTCTTC
TRBV29-1	.	TRBD2	TRBJ2-3	CSVGLAGNTDTQYF	TGCAGCGTTGGGCTAGCGGGAAACACAGATACGCAGTATTTT
TRBV5-1	.	TRBD2	TRBJ2-3	CASSAGTSGATDTQYF	TGCGCCAGCTCTGCCGGGACTAGCGGAGCCACAGATACGCAGTATTTT
TRBV3-1	many	.	TRBJ2-7	CASSPDTGPYEQYF	TGTGCCAGCAGCCCCGATACGGGGCCCTACGAGCAGTACTTC
TRBV20-1	.	.	TRBJ2-1	CSATLADEQFF	TGCAGTGCTACGTTGGCGGATGAGCAGTTCTTC
TRBV20-1	many	TRBD2	TRBJ2-5	CSARGGSYQETQYF	TGCAGTGCTAGAGGCGGGAGTTACCAAGAGACCCAGTACTTC
TRBV19	.	TRBD1	TRBJ1-1	CASSTQGGMEAFF	TGTGCCAGTAGTACACAGGGGGGAATGGAAGCTTTCTTT
TRBV9	few	.	TRBJ1-4	CASSVGSTNEKLFF	TGTGCCAGCAGCGTCGGTTCAACTAATGAAAAACTGTTTTTT
TRBV20-1	many	TRBD2	TRBJ2-1	CSASGTSGRAYGEQFF	TGCAGTGCTTCCGGGACTAGCGGGAGGGCATACGGTGAGCAGTTCTTC
TRBV20-1	many	TRBD1	TRBJ2-1	CSARPGQGADNEQFF	TGCAGTGCGAGACCGGGACAGGGGGCCGACAATGAGCAGTTCTTC
TRBV20-1	many	TRBD1	TRBJ1-2	CSASAGGYYGYTF	TGCAGTGCTAGTGCAGGGGGCTACTATGGCTACACCTTC
TRBV4-2	few	TRBD2	TRBJ2-6	CASSFREVSGANVLTF	TGTGCCAGCAGCTTCCGGGAGGTCTCTGGGGCCAACGTCCTGACTTTC
TRBV6-5	many	.	TRBJ2-3	CASSLDSFTDTQYF	TGTGCCAGCAGTTTGGACAGTTTCACAGATACGCAGTATTTT
TRBV5-1	.	.	TRBJ2-7	CASSLGDEYEQYF	TGCGCCAGCAGCTTGGGTGACGAGTACGAGCAGTACTTC
TRBV5-1	.	TRBD1	TRBJ2-2	CASSLEPGTGYAGELFF	TGCGCCAGCAGCTTGGAGCCCGGGACAGGGTACGCCGGGGAGCTGTTTTTT
TRBV5-1	.	.	TRBJ2-1	CASSLAWSGPRSSDEQFF	TGCGCCAGCAGCTTGGCCTGGTCAGGACCCCGAAGTTCCGATGAGCAGTTCTTC
TRBV28	many	.	TRBJ2-2	CASTLPAAMAGELFF	TGTGCCAGCACTCTGCCTGCAGCGATGGCCGGGGAGCTGTTTTTT
TRBV28	.	TRBD1	TRBJ2-3	CASSLFLQGGTQYF	TGTGCCAGCAGTTTATTTCTACAGGGGGGTACGCAGTATTTT
TRBV7-2	.	.	TRBJ2-1	CASSGRGMADNEQFF	TGTGCCAGCAGCGGAAGGGGTATGGCAGACAATGAGCAGTTCTTC
TRBV12-3/TRBV12-4	.	.	TRBJ2-7	CASRPRDLNYYEQYF	TGTGCCAGCAGGCCCCGGGACCTAAATTACTACGAGCAGTACTTC
TRBV12-3/TRBV12-4	.	TRBD1	TRBJ2-1	CASSPWTGGPYNEQFF	TGTGCCAGCAGCCCCTGGACAGGGGGACCCTACAATGAGCAGTTCTTC
TRBV18	.	.	TRBJ2-2	CAASAVPEGELFF	TGTGCCGCTTCCGCCGTCCCGGAGGGGGAGCTGTTTTTT
TRBV5-1	few	.	TRBJ2-1	CASSWGLANEQFF	TGCGCCAGCAGCTGGGGTCTGGCGAATGAGCAGTTCTTC
TRBV5-6	many	TRBD2	TRBJ2-1	CASTELAGGPNEQFF	TGTGCCAGCACCGAACTAGCGGGAGGGCCCAATGAGCAGTTCTTC
TRBV7-2	.	TRBD2	TRBJ2-1	CASSLLLSGRAWDEQFF	TGTGCCAGCAGCTTACTGTTGAGCGGGAGGGCCTGGGATGAGCAGTTCTTC
TRBV6-1	many	TRBD1	TRBJ1-2	CASSRGTGAIYGYTF	TGTGCCAGCAGCCGCGGGACAGGCGCGATCTATGGCTACACCTTC
TRBV3-1	.	TRBD1	TRBJ1-4	CASSQPRDRVGGEKLFF	TGTGCCAGCAGCCAGCCCCGGGACAGAGTTGGTGGTGAAAAACTGTTTTTT
TRBV7-2	many	.	TRBJ2-3	CASKVRNWNTQYF	TGTGCCAGCAAGGTACGGAATTGGAATACGCAGTATTTT
TRBV12-3/TRBV12-4	many	.	TRBJ2-1	CASSFLLLNNEQFF	TGTGCCAGCAGTTTCCTCCTACTAAACAATGAGCAGTTCTTC
TRBV7-9	few	TRBD2	TRBJ2-1	CASSFLAGGYDEQFF	TGTGCCAGCAGCTTCCTCGCGGGAGGTTACGACGAGCAGTTCTTC
TRBV18	.	.	TRBJ2-1	CASSPIWTGSPPSYNEQFF	TGTGCCAGCTCACCTATCTGGACCGGGTCACCACCTTCCTACAATGAGCAGTTCTTC
TRBV2	.	.	TRBJ2-5	CASNRGLGETQYF	TGTGCCAGCAACCGTGGGTTAGGCGAGACCCAGTACTTC
TRBV7-2	.	TRBD2	TRBJ2-5	CASSPSGLAAETQYF	TGTGCCAGCAGCCCTTCGGGACTAGCGGCAGAGACCCAGTACTTC
TRBV7-2	many	.	TRBJ2-2	CASSLAGGGNTGELFF	TGTGCCAGCAGCTTAGCGGGGGGTGGAAATACCGGGGAGCTGTTTTTT
TRBV5-1	many	.	TRBJ2-5	CASRLVMGGEETQYF	TGCGCCAGCAGGCTCGTAATGGGAGGTGAGGAGACCCAGTACTTC
TRBV19	.	TRBD2	TRBJ2-3	CASSIASGSVNTQYF	TGTGCCAGTAGTATAGCTAGCGGGAGCGTGAATACGCAGTATTTT